This TCR beta chain is from a study of blood T cell repertoires in COVID-19. About the study: In each case, the material was cDNA or gDNA derived from T cells, B-cell-depleted T cells, or PBMCs.

Source study methods: Researchers report that nucleated cell counts were estimated from reference gene primer amplification. TCRdb's copy holds only in-frame clones and misses some; the assay was immunoSEQ multiplex PCR. V, J and clone size derive from that table, while D and trimming were established from the DNA sequence. The sample lists about 310,000 clones; 89% were seen once. This clone was found a few times. The germline gives CDR1 MNHEY, CDR2 SVGAGI. The CDR3 totals 15 residues. Trimming removed 2 bases from V and 6 bases from J; junction bases left unmatched: 0. This chain joins TRBV6-5 and TRBJ2-3, with 15 bases fitting TRBD2. The receptor was derived from a man in his sixties who had recovered from COVID-19. Source material: PBMCs or T cells enriched from blood (not recorded which). For the CDR3, the DNA is TGTGCCAGCAGTTACGGGACTAGCGGGAGGGATACGCAGTATTTT. As protein: CASSYGTSGRDTQYF.